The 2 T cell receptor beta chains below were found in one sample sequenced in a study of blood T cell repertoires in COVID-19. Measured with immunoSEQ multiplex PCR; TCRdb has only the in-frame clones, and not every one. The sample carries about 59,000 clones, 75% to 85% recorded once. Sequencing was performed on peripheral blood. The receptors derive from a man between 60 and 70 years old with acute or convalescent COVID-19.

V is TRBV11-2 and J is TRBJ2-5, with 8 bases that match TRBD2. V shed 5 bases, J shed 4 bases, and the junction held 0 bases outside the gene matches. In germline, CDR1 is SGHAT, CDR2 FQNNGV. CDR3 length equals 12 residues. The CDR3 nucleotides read TGTGCCAGCAGCCGGGGGGGAGAGACCCAGTACTTC. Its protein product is CASSRGGETQYF.

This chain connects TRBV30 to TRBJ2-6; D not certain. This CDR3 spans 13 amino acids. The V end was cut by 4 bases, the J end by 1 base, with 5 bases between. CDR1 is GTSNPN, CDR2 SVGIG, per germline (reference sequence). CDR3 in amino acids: CAWTTSGANVLTF. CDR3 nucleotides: TGTGCCTGGACGACATCTGGGGCCAACGTCCTGACTTTC. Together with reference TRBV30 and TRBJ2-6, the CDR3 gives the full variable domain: SQTIHQWPATLVQPVGSPLSLECTVEGTSNPNLYWYRQAAGRGLQLLFYSVGIGQISSEVPQNLSASRPQDRQFILSSKKLLLSDSGFYLCAWTTSGANVLTFGAGSRLTVL.